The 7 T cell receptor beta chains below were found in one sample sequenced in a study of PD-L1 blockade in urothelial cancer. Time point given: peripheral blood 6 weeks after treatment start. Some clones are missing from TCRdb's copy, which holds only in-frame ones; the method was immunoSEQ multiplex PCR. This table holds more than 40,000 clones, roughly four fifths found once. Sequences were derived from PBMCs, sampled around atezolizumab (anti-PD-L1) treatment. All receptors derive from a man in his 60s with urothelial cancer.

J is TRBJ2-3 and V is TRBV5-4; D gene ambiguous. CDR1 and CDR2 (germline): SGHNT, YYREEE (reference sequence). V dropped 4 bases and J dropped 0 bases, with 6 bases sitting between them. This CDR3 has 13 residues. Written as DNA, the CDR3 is TGTGCCAGCAGCATGACTAGCACAGATACGCAGTATTTT. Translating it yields CASSMTSTDTQYF.

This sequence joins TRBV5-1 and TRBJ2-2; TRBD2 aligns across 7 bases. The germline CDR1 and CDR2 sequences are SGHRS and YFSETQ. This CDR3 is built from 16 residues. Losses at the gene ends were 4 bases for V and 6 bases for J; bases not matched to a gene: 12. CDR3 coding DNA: TGCGCCAGCAGCCCTCTCCGGCGGGGGAGGTCCGGGGAGCTGTTTTTT. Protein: CASSPLRRGRSGELFF.

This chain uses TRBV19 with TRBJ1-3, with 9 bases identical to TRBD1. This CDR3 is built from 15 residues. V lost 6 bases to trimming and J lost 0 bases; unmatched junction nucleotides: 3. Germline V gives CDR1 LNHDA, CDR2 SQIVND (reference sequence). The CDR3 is CASRQGADSGNTIYF. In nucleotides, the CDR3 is TGTGCCAGTAGACAGGGGGCCGACTCTGGAAACACCATATATTTT.

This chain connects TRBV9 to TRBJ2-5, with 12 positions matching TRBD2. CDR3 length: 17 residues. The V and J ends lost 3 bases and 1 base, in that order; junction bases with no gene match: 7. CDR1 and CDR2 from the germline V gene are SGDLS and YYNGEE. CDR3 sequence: CASSGRLAGGPQETQYF. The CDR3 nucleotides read TGTGCCAGCAGCGGGCGGCTAGCGGGGGGGCCCCAAGAGACCCAGTACTTC.

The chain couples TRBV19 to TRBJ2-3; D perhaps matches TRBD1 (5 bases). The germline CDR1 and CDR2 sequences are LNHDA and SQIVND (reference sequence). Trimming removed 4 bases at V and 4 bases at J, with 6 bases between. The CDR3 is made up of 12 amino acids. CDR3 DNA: TGTGCCAGTAGTACAGGGTCAGATACGCAGTATTTT. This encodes CASSTGSDTQYF. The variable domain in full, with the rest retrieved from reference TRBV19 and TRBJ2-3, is DGGITQSPKYLFRKEGQNVTLSCEQNLNHDAMYWYRQDPGQGLRLIYYSQIVNDFQKGDIAEGYSVSREKKESFPLTVTSAQKNPTAFYLCASSTGSDTQYFGPGTRLTVL.

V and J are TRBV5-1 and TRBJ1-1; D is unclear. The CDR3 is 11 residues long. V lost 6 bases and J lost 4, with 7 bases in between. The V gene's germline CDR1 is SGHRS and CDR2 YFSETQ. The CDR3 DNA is TGCGCCAGCATTGCGGGCACTGAAGCTTTCTTT. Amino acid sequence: CASIAGTEAFF.

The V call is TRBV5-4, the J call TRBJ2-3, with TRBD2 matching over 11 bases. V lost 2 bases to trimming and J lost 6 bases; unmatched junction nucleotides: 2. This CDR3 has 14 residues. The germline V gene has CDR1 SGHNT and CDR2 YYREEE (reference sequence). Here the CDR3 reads CASSFGTSGDTQYF. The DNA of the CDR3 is TGTGCCAGCAGCTTCGGGACTAGCGGTGATACGCAGTATTTT. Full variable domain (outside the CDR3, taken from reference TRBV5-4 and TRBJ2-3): ETGVTQSPTHLIKTRGQQVTLRCSSQSGHNTVSWYQQALGQGPQFIFQYYREEENGRGNFPPRFSGLQFPNYSSELNVNALELDDSALYLCASSFGTSGDTQYFGPGTRLTVL.